These T cell receptor beta chains were read from a single sample in a study of PD-1 blockade in classical Hodgkin lymphoma. The method was immunoSEQ multiplex PCR; TCRdb's version includes in-frame clones alone and lacks a portion of them. The sample has approximately 31,000 clones; approximately 79% are singletons. Source: CD4+ T cells from blood, taken before the fourth cycle of nivolumab. These receptors were obtained from a human donor with classical Hodgkin lymphoma. Each CDR3 is given without its conserved first and last residue. Some rows have no size entry. The others give once, few or many, or a class for an expanded clone.

clone_size	v_call	cdr3_aa
NA	TRBV28	ASTTWKGNGYT
NA	TRBV30	AWSSVFNQPQH
NA	TRBV6-5	ASRTPGGRIYEQF
NA	TRBV5-6	ASSLSAGGTDTQY
NA	TRBV5-6	ASSLPWGLRETQY
NA	TRBV7-2	ASSGGGARETQY
NA	TRBV5-8	ASSFRSGLKF
NA	TRBV28	ASKTNGAGSGNTIY
NA	TRBV23-1	ASSQSTGETQY
NA	TRBV4-2	ASSQIDRGNYGYT
NA	TRBV11-3	ASSLASGGDGYT
NA	TRBV9	ASSDNSGTGDTEAF
NA	TRBV5-8	ASSSPTGWNYNEQF
once	TRBV25-1	ASRQGYEQY
NA	TRBV7-2	ASSRERESNEKLF
NA	TRBV30	AWSPRGSDTQY
NA	TRBV6-6	ASIPGRAGGNAEAF
NA	TRBV7-2	ASSLGGTGANVLT
NA	TRBV10-3	AISEGLRQLGNQPQH